This T cell receptor beta chain was sequenced for a study of regulatory T cells in long-lasting Graves disease. This CDR3 is built from 15 residues. The germline V and J ends were trimmed by 1 base and 4 bases, with 14 bases remaining between them. CDR1 and CDR2 (germline): MGHRA, YSYEKL. Libraries of TCR beta came from iRepertoire HTBI primers plus Arm-PCR of CDR3 regions. MiXCR, run by TCRdb on the multiplex PCR reads, gives a single entry per CDR3 protein. In the table there are 550,000 or so distinct CDR3 sequences, more than 10% of which are singletons. Time point noted: newly diagnosed GD, antithyroid drugs for less than 3 months. RNA from PBMCs was the source of the TCR library. The sample also formed part of further work on T cells in Graves' hyperthyroidism and ophthalmopathy.

The V call is TRBV4-1, the J call TRBJ2-7, with D possibly TRBD1 on 6 matching bases. Specimen: peripheral blood mononuclear cells (PBMCs), collected at new diagnosis, from a patient treated with antithyroid drugs. The sequence derives from a woman in her twenties or thirties with Graves disease. This CDR3 is CASSQGAGVGYEQYF. CDR3 nucleotides: TGCGCCAGCAGCCAAGGGGCAGGGGTAGGGTACGAGCAGTACTTC.